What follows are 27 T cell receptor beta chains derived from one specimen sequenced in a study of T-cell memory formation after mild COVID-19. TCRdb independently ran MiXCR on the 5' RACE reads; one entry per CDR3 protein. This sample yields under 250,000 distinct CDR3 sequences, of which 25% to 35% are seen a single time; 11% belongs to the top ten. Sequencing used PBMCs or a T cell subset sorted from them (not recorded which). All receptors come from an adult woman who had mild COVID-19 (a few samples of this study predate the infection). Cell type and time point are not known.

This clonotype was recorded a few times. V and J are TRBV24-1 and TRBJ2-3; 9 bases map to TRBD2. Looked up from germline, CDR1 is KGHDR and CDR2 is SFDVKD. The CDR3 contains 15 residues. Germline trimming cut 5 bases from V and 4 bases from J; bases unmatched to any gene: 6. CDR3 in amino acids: CATSVTSGTSDTQYF. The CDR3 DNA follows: TGTGCCACCAGTGTGACTAGCGGAACATCAGATACGCAGTATTTT.

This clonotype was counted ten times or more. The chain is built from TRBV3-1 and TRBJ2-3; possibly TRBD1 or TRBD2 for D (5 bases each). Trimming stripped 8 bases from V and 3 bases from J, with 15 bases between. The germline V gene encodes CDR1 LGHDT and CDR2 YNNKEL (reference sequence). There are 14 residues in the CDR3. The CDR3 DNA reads TGTGCCAGCGCCCGAACGGGGACGACAGATACGCAGTATTTT. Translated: CASARTGTTDTQYF.

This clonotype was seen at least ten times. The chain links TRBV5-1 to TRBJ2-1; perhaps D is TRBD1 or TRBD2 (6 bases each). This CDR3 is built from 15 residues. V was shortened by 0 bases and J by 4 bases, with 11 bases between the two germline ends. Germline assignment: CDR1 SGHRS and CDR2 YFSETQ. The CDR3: CASSLGGGQYNEQFF. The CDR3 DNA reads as TGCGCCAGCAGCTTGGGAGGGGGGCAGTACAATGAGCAGTTCTTC.

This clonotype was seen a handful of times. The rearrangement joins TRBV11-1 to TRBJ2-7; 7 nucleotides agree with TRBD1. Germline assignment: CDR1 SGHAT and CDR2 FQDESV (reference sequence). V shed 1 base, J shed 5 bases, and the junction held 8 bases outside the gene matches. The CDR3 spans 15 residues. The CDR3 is CASSLGRQGVDEQYF. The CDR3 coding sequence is TGTGCCAGCAGCTTAGGTCGACAGGGCGTTGACGAGCAGTACTTC.

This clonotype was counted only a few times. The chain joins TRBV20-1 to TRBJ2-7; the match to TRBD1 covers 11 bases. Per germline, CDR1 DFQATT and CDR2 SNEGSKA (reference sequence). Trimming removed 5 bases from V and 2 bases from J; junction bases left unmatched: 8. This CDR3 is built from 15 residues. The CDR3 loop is CSAPGTGGLAYEQYF. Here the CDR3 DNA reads TGCAGTGCTCCCGGGACAGGGGGTTTAGCCTACGAGCAGTACTTC.

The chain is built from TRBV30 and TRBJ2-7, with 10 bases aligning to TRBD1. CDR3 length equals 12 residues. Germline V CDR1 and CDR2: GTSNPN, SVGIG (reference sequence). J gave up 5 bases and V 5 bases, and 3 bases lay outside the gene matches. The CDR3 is CAWGQGVNEQYF. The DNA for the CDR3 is TGTGCCTGGGGACAGGGGGTGAACGAGCAGTACTTC. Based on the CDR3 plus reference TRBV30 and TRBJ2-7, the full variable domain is SQTIHQWPATLVQPVGSPLSLECTVEGTSNPNLYWYRQAAGRGLQLLFYSVGIGQISSEVPQNLSASRPQDRQFILSSKKLLLSDSGFYLCAWGQGVNEQYFGPGTRLTVT.

CDR3 region: CASSYGRGEQYF. In DNA, the CDR3 is TGTGCCAGCAGTTATGGTCGGGGCGAGCAGTACTTC. This sequence joins TRBV6-5 and TRBJ2-7; the D gene is possibly TRBD2 (5 bases). The CDR3 is 12 amino acids. The germline V gene encodes CDR1 MNHEY and CDR2 SVGAGI. The V end lost 3 bases, the J end lost 6 bases, and 9 bases lay between the germline ends.

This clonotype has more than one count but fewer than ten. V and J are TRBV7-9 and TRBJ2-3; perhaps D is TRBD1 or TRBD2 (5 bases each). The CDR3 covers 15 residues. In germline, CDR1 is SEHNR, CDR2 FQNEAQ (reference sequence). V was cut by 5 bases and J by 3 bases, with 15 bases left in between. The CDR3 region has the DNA TGTGCCAGCAGCCCCGGGGCGGTTCAGACAGATACGCAGTATTTT. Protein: CASSPGAVQTDTQYF.

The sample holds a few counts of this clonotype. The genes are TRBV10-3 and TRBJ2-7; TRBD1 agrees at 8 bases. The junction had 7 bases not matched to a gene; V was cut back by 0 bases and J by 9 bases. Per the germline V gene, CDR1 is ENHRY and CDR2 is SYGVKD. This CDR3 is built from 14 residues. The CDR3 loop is CAISESGQAKAQYF. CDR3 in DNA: TGTGCCATCAGTGAGTCGGGACAGGCAAAAGCGCAGTACTTC.

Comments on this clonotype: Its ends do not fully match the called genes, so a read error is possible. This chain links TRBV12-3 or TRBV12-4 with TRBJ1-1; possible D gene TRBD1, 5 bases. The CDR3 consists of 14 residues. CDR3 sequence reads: CASRLGARGTEAFF. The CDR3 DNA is TGTGCCAGCAGGTTAGGAGCTAGGGGCACTGAAGCTTTCTTT.

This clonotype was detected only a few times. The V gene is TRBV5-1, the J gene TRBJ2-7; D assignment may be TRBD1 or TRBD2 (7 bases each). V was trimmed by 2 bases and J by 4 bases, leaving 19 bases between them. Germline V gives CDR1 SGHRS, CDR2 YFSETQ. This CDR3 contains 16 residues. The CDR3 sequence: CASSLQPGGGFYEQYF. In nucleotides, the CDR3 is TGCGCCAGCAGCTTACAACCAGGGGGGGGATTTTACGAGCAGTACTTC.

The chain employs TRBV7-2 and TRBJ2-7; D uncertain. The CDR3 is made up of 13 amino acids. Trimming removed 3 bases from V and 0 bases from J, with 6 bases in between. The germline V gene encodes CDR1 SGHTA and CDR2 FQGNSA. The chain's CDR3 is CASSFYTSYEQYF. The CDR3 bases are TGTGCCAGCAGCTTTTATACCTCCTACGAGCAGTACTTC.

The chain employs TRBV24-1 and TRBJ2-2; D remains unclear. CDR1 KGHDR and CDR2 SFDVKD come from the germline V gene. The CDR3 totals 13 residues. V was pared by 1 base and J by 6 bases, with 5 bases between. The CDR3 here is CATSDLGPGELFF. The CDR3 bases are TGTGCCACCAGTGATTTAGGGCCCGGGGAGCTGTTTTTT.

In nucleotides, the CDR3 is TGTGCCAGCAGTGAACCAGAGAGCAATCAGCCCCAGCATTTT. Its translation: CASSEPESNQPQHF. The chain has TRBV2 and TRBJ1-5; D uncertain. Deletions cut 2 bases from V and 1 base from J, with 6 bases between. This CDR3 has 14 residues. CDR1 is SNHLY and CDR2 is FYNNEI in the germline V gene.

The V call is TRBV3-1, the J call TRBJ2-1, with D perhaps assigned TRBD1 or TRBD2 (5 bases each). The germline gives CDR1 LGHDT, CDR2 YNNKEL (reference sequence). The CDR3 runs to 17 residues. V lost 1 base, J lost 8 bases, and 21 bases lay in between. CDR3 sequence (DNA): TGTGCCAGCAGCCAAGCCTGGGTAGCAGGTGGGGACGATGAGCAGTTCTTC. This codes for CASSQAWVAGGDDEQFF.

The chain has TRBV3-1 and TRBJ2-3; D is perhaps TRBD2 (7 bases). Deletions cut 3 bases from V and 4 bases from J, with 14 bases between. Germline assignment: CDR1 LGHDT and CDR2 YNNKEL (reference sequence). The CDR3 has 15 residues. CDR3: CASSQGGGTADTQYF. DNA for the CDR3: TGTGCCAGCAGCCAGGGAGGGGGGACTGCAGATACGCAGTATTTT.

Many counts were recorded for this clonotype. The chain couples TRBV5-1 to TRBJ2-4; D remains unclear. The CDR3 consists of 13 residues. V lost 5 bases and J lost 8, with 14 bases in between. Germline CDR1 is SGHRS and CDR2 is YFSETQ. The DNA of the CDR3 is TGCGCCAGCAGTTCTACGCCGGGTCACATTCAGTACTTC. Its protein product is CASSSTPGHIQYF.

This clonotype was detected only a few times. This CDR3 reads CASTTGEGALADTQYF. CDR3 coding DNA: TGCGCCAGCACCACGGGCGAGGGCGCTTTGGCAGATACGCAGTATTTT. This chain joins TRBV5-1 and TRBJ2-3, with a weak D call TRBD2 (5 bases). Germline assignment: CDR1 SGHRS and CDR2 YFSETQ. The ends were cut back, 6 bases at V and 4 bases at J, with 21 bases in the middle. This CDR3 spans 16 amino acids.

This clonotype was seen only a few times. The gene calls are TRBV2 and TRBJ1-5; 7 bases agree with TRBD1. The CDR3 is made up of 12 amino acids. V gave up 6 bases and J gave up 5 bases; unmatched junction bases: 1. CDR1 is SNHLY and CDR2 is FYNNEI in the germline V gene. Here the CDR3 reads CASRTGYQPQHF. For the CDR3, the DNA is TGTGCCAGCAGGACAGGGTATCAGCCCCAGCATTTT.

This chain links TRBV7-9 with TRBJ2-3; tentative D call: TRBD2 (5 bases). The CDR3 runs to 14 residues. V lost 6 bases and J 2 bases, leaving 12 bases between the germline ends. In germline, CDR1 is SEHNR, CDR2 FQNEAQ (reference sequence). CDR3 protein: CASRFPGSTDTQYF. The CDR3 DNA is TGTGCCAGCAGGTTCCCGGGATCCACAGATACGCAGTATTTT.

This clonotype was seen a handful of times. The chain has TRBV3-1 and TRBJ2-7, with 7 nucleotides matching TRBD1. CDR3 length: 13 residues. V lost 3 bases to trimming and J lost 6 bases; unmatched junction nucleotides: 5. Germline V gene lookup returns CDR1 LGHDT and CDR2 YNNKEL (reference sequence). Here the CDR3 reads CASSHDRVGEQYF. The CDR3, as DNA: TGTGCCAGCAGCCACGACAGGGTGGGCGAGCAGTACTTC.

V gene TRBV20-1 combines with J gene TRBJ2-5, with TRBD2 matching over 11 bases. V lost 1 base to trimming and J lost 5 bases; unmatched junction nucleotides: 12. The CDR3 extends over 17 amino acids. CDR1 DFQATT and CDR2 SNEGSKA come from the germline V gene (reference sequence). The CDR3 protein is CSARAVGSGGAYETQYF. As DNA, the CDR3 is TGCAGTGCTAGAGCTGTGGGTAGCGGGGGGGCCTACGAGACCCAGTACTTC.

The CDR3 DNA reads TGCGCCAGCAGCTTGGGGACAGTCGATTCACCCCTCCACTTT. It yields the protein CASSLGTVDSPLHF. The chain couples TRBV5-1 to TRBJ1-6, with a possible D match to TRBD1 (6 bases). The CDR3 is 14 amino acids. The germline gives CDR1 SGHRS, CDR2 YFSETQ. Trimming took 0 bases from V and 8 from J, leaving 9 bases between them. The full variable domain, in which reference TRBV5-1 and TRBJ1-6 provide the parts outside the CDR3, is KAGVTQTPRYLIKTRGQQVTLSCSPISGHRSVSWYQQTPGQGLQFLFEYFSETQRNKGNFPGRFSGRQFSNSRSEMNVSTLELGDSALYLCASSLGTVDSPLHFGNGTRLTVT.

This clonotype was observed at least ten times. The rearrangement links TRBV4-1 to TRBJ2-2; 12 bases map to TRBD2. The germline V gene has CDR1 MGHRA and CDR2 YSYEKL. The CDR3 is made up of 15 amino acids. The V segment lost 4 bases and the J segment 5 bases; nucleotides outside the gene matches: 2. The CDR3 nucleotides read TGCGCCAGCAGCCCTGGGACTAGCGGGACCGGGGAGCTGTTTTTT. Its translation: CASSPGTSGTGELFF.

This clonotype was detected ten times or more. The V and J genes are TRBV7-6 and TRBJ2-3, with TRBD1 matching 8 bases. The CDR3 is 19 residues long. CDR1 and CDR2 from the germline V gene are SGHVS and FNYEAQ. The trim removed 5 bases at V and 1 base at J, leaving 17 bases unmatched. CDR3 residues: CASSPLATTGGQGTDTQYF. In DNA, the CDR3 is TGTGCCAGCAGCCCACTAGCAACTACAGGGGGACAGGGCACAGATACGCAGTATTTT.

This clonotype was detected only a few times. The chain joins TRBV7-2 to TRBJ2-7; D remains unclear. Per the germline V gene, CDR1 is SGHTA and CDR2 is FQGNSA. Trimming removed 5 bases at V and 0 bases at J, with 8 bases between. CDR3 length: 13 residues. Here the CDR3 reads CASSPISSYEQYF. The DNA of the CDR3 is TGTGCCAGCAGCCCAATTAGCTCCTACGAGCAGTACTTC.

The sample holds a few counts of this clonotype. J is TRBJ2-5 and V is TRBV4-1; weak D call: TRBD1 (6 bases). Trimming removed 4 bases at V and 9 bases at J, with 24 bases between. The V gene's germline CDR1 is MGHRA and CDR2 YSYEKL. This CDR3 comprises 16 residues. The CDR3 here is CASSLNLLQGTSPQYF. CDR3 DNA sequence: TGCGCCAGCAGCCTGAACTTGTTGCAGGGGACAAGTCCCCAGTACTTC.